This passage covers 25 T cell receptor beta chains from one sample sequenced in a study of T cell responses to AZD1222 COVID-19 vaccine. Sequencing was performed with immunoSEQ multiplex PCR; in TCRdb, only in-frame clones are kept and a portion is missing. The data contain about 150,000 clones, about nine tenths of them singletons. This material consisted of peripheral blood, taken on day 0 of AZD1222 vaccination. These receptors all come from an adult in good health.

The V and J genes are TRBV19 and TRBJ1-6; D perhaps matches TRBD1 (5 bases). V was pared by 4 bases and J by 10 bases, with 14 bases between. This CDR3 is 14 amino acids long. The germline gives CDR1 LNHDA, CDR2 SQIVND (reference sequence). Here the CDR3 reads CASSRGVIGSPLHF. The CDR3 DNA sequence: TGTGCCAGTAGTAGAGGGGTCATCGGATCACCCCTCCACTTT.

This sequence joins TRBV4-2 and TRBJ2-1, with TRBD2 identical over 10 bases. CDR3 length: 17 residues. CDR1 LGHNA and CDR2 YNFKEQ come from the germline V gene. V lost 4 bases and J lost 1; bases outside the gene matches: 7. CDR3 DNA: TGTGCCAGCAGCCTTATTCAGACTAGCGGGTCCTACAATGAGCAGTTCTTC. This codes for CASSLIQTSGSYNEQFF.

The V and J genes are TRBV19 and TRBJ1-2, with a tentative D call TRBD1 (5 bases). V lost 5 bases, J lost 2 bases, and 18 bases lay in between. This CDR3 has 16 residues. Germline CDR1 is LNHDA and CDR2 is SQIVND (reference sequence). The CDR3 nucleotides are TGTGCCAGTAGTGCGACTCAGGGCTTTTGGAACTATGGCTACACCTTC. Its protein product is CASSATQGFWNYGYTF.

The V and J genes are TRBV28 and TRBJ2-7, with 9 bases that match TRBD1. After removal of 7 bases from V and 2 bases from J, the junction contained 6 bases not matched to a gene. CDR3 size: 14 residues. CDR1 is MDHEN and CDR2 is SYDVKM in the germline V gene. The CDR3 sequence is CASIRDRATYEQYF. The CDR3 DNA reads TGTGCCAGCATACGGGACAGGGCCACCTACGAGCAGTACTTC.

J is TRBJ2-3 and V is TRBV7-2; 12 bases are a match to TRBD1. The CDR3 has 16 amino acids. CDR1 SGHTA and CDR2 FQGNSA come from the germline V gene. Trimming removed 5 bases from V and 5 bases from J; junction bases left unmatched: 8. CDR3: CASSPRDRGLVDTQYF. CDR3 sequence (DNA): TGTGCCAGCAGCCCTAGGGACAGGGGGCTAGTAGATACGCAGTATTTT.

The V and J genes are TRBV24-1 and TRBJ1-2; TRBD1 matches 7 bases. In germline, CDR1 is KGHDR, CDR2 SFDVKD. The CDR3 runs 14 residues. V gave up 0 bases and J gave up 5 bases; unmatched junction bases: 2. This CDR3 reads CATSDLGTAYGYTF. In nucleotides, the CDR3 is TGTGCCACCAGTGATTTGGGGACAGCGTATGGCTACACCTTC.

This chain connects TRBV19 to TRBJ1-1, with 8 bases that match TRBD1. The CDR3 extends over 15 amino acids. The trim removed 5 bases at V and 5 bases at J, leaving 10 bases unmatched. Per the germline V gene, CDR1 is LNHDA and CDR2 is SQIVND (reference sequence). The CDR3 bases are TGTGCCAGTAGTCTCACCCCGACAGGGGAGACTGAAGCTTTCTTT. It translates to CASSLTPTGETEAFF.

This chain links TRBV5-1 with TRBJ2-1; tentative D call: TRBD1 (6 bases). The ends were cut back, 3 bases at V and 6 bases at J, with 19 bases in the middle. The CDR3 loop spans 16 amino acids. Germline loops: CDR1 SGHRS, CDR2 YFSETQ. CDR3 residues: CASSSQGPGHLNEQFF. The CDR3 DNA follows: TGCGCCAGCAGCTCACAAGGACCGGGACACCTCAATGAGCAGTTCTTC.

This chain uses TRBV5-1 with TRBJ2-7; TRBD1 matches 8 bases. Germline CDR1 reads SGHRS; CDR2 reads YFSETQ. This CDR3 comprises 12 residues. Trimming removed 5 bases from V and 3 bases from J; junction bases left unmatched: 1. For the CDR3, the DNA is TGCGCCAGCAGGGGGACAGGCTACGAGCAGTACTTC. Protein product: CASRGTGYEQYF. Full variable domain (missing parts from reference TRBV5-1 and TRBJ2-7): KAGVTQTPRYLIKTRGQQVTLSCSPISGHRSVSWYQQTPGQGLQFLFEYFSETQRNKGNFPGRFSGRQFSNSRSEMNVSTLELGDSALYLCASRGTGYEQYFGPGTRLTVT.

This sequence joins TRBV12-5 and TRBJ2-3; D might be TRBD2 (5 bases). The CDR3 spans 15 residues. The germline V gene encodes CDR1 LGHNT and CDR2 FRNRAP. V lost 0 bases and J 6 bases, leaving 13 bases between the germline ends. The CDR3 loop is CASGLVLGSADTQYF. The DNA for the CDR3 is TGTGCTAGTGGTTTGGTACTCGGTAGCGCCGATACGCAGTATTTT.

Here the CDR3 reads CASSYAWNTEAFF. The CDR3 nucleotides read TGTGCCAGCAGTTATGCTTGGAACACTGAAGCTTTCTTT. V usage is TRBV27 and J usage is TRBJ1-1, with D unclear. Germline CDR1 MNHEY, CDR2 SMNVEV (reference sequence). The CDR3 length is 13 residues. Trimming stripped 4 bases from V and 1 base from J, with 7 bases between.

This chain links TRBV13 with TRBJ2-5; no clear D gene. Germline values: CDR1 PRHDT, CDR2 FYEKMQ (reference sequence). The V and J ends lost 3 bases and 5 bases respectively, with 19 bases between them. CDR3 length: 16 amino acids. CDR3 nucleotides: TGTGCCAGCAGCTTGTTCAGGATCCGGTCCGGGGAGACCCAGTACTTC. It specifies CASSLFRIRSGETQYF.

This chain joins TRBV7-9 and TRBJ1-3; TRBD1 matches at 8 bases. Unmatched junction bases numbered 10, after V lost 5 bases and J lost 4 bases. This CDR3 has 16 amino acids. In germline, CDR1 is SEHNR, CDR2 FQNEAQ (reference sequence). The CDR3 here is CASSPWTGLVGNTIYF. CDR3 DNA: TGTGCCAGCAGCCCCTGGACAGGGCTGGTCGGAAACACCATATATTTT.

This chain connects TRBV7-6 to TRBJ2-2; tentatively, D is TRBD1 (6 bases). Trimming removed 4 bases from V and 3 bases from J, with 24 bases in between. The CDR3 has 19 amino acids. CDR1 and CDR2 (germline): SGHVS, FNYEAQ. The CDR3 reads CASSSHIYLTDRDTGELFF. As DNA, the CDR3 is TGTGCCAGCAGCTCCCACATTTATCTCACGGACAGAGACACCGGGGAGCTGTTTTTT. The full variable domain, with the rest looked up from reference TRBV7-6 and TRBJ2-2, is GAGVSQSPRYKVTKRGQDVALRCDPISGHVSLYWYRQALGQGPEFLTYFNYEAQQDKSGLPNDRFSAERPEGSISTLTIQRTEQRDSAMYRCASSSHIYLTDRDTGELFFGEGSRLTVL.

The V call is TRBV7-2, the J call TRBJ1-5; D not resolved. Per germline, CDR1 SGHTA and CDR2 FQGNSA. V lost 3 bases and J 2 bases, leaving 5 bases between the germline ends. This CDR3 comprises 13 residues. Here the CDR3 DNA reads TGTGCCAGCAGCTTCAGGCGCAATCAGCCCCAGCATTTT. Translated: CASSFRRNQPQHF. The entire variable domain, with the rest obtained from reference TRBV7-2 and TRBJ1-5, is as follows: GAGVSQSPSNKVTEKGKDVELRCDPISGHTALYWYRQSLGQGLEFLIYFQGNSAPDKSGLPSDRFSAERTGGSVSTLTIQRTQQEDSAVYLCASSFRRNQPQHFGDGTRLSIL.

The rearrangement uses TRBV24-1 and TRBJ2-2; D call uncertain. This CDR3 has 14 amino acids. Germline V CDR1 and CDR2: KGHDR, SFDVKD. The ends were cut back, 1 base at V and 5 bases at J, with 7 bases in the middle. The DNA of the CDR3 is TGTGCCACCAGTGATTTTCCGCGGACCGGGGAGCTGTTTTTT. Amino acid sequence: CATSDFPRTGELFF.

This clone has a handful of counts. The chain combines TRBV28 with TRBJ1-5; D not certain. Between the trimmed V and J ends, which lost 3 bases and 0 bases, there was a span of 12 bases. Germline V gives CDR1 MDHEN, CDR2 SYDVKM. The CDR3 is 16 amino acids. In DNA form, the CDR3 reads TGTGCCAGCAGTTTTTCAGGCCCCTATAGCAATCAGCCCCAGCATTTT. Residues: CASSFSGPYSNQPQHF.

The chain couples TRBV19 to TRBJ1-1, with 7 positions matching TRBD1. Germline CDR1 reads LNHDA; CDR2 reads SQIVND (reference sequence). The J segment lost 0 bases and the V segment lost 5 bases, leaving 12 bases of the junction unmatched. CDR3 length: 17 residues. As DNA, the CDR3 is TGTGCCAGTAGTGCGACAGGGTTTTCGAAATTGAACACTGAAGCTTTCTTT. This sequence encodes CASSATGFSKLNTEAFF.

This CDR3 reads CSVEERFLATQYF. The CDR3 bases are TGCAGCGTTGAAGAGAGGTTTTTAGCTACGCAGTATTTT. The genes are TRBV29-1 and TRBJ2-3; no definite D call. In germline, CDR1 is SQVTM, CDR2 ANQGSEA. V gave up 0 bases and J gave up 8 bases, with 12 bases separating them. The CDR3 runs 13 residues.

The V call is TRBV28, the J call TRBJ2-5; D remains ambiguous. The germline CDR1 and CDR2 sequences are MDHEN and SYDVKM. With 1 base removed from V and 4 bases from J, the gap between germline ends came to 4 bases. CDR3 length: 12 residues. The CDR3 DNA sequence: TGTGCCAGCAGTTTATTGGTAGAGACCCAGTACTTC. Its protein is CASSLLVETQYF.

This clone was detected once. V is TRBV6-5 and J is TRBJ1-2; 8 nucleotides line up with TRBD1. This CDR3 comprises 13 residues. Germline V CDR1 and CDR2: MNHEY, SVGAGI. Trimming took 5 bases from V and 6 from J; bases not matched to a gene: 5. DNA for the CDR3: TGTGCCAGCAGTCAATCAGGGGGCGATGGCTACACCTTC. Its translation is CASSQSGGDGYTF.

The chain carries TRBV6-5 and TRBJ2-7, with a possible D match to TRBD1 (5 bases). CDR3 length equals 12 residues. Trimming removed 6 bases from V and 3 bases from J, with 9 bases in between. Germline V gene data show CDR1 as MNHEY and CDR2 as SVGAGI. The CDR3 DNA reads TGTGCCAGCAGCGTAGACAGCTACGAGCAGTACTTC. This gives the protein CASSVDSYEQYF.

The chain combines TRBV5-4 with TRBJ2-1; 8 positions match TRBD2. Germline CDR1 SGHNT, CDR2 YYREEE (reference sequence). Germline trimming cut 1 base from V and 7 bases from J; bases unmatched to any gene: 7. This CDR3 contains 15 residues. The CDR3: CASSLWREVVNEQFF. CDR3 nucleotide sequence: TGTGCCAGCAGCTTGTGGCGGGAGGTAGTAAATGAGCAGTTCTTC.

This clone was observed a single time. This chain uses TRBV2 with TRBJ2-1; TRBD2 might be the D (5 bases). This CDR3 contains 19 residues. Trimming shortened V by 8 bases and J by 0 bases, and 26 bases separated the two germline ends. The germline V gene has CDR1 SNHLY and CDR2 FYNNEI. The CDR3 sequence is CASWILEWYRGSSYNEQFF. CDR3 in DNA: TGTGCCAGCTGGATCCTGGAGTGGTATCGGGGAAGCTCCTACAATGAGCAGTTCTTC.

The rearrangement joins TRBV7-8 to TRBJ1-5, with 8 bases aligning to TRBD1. J lost 0 bases, V lost 5 bases, and 12 bases had no gene match. Per the germline V gene, CDR1 is SGHVS and CDR2 is FQNEAQ. This CDR3 comprises 18 residues. CDR3 amino acids: CASSGGQGITDSNQPQHF. As DNA, the CDR3 is TGTGCCAGCAGCGGTGGACAGGGTATAACGGATAGCAATCAGCCCCAGCATTTT.